The source of this TCR beta chain is a study of blood T cell repertoires in COVID-19. Across the study: COVID-19 samples from acute and convalescent phases originated in the United States, Italy and Spain. In each case, the material was cDNA or gDNA derived from T cells, B-cell-depleted T cells, or PBMCs.

The CDR3 length is 12 residues. Germline loops: CDR1 MNHNY, CDR2 SVGAGI (reference sequence). Deletions cut 5 bases from V and 1 base from J, with 6 bases between. Per the study methods: Amplification of reference gene primers provided the estimated nucleated cell counts. Profiled with immunoSEQ multiplex PCR; TCRdb holds only in-frame clones, not every one. The DNA was the basis for D and trimming; V, J and clone size are from that table. The sample yields tens of thousands of clones, over 70% seen once. This clonotype originated in a human donor in a cohort sampled during active COVID-19. The rearrangement joins TRBV6-6 to TRBJ2-7; D unresolved. Sample: peripheral blood. The CDR3 reads CASSSTSYEQYF. CDR3 bases: TGTGCCAGCAGTAGTACATCCTACGAGCAGTACTTC.